This T cell receptor (beta chain) was identified in a study of circulating and synovial CD4+ cells in juvenile arthritis (dated 2014 in TCRdb). Broadly, across the study: Within each patient, the TCRbeta CDR3 repertoires of synovial CD4 T cells, bulk blood CD4 T cells and circulating HLA-DR+ CD4 T cells were compared. The goal of repertoire sequencing was to confirm that a circulating synovial-like CD4 T cell subset was enriched in synovial clonotypes.

Donors of the sequenced samples were patients with active juvenile idiopathic arthritis. Right after thawing, the cells went straight into sorting, and Live/Dead Fixable Near-IR Stain was used to exclude dead cells. A remark on this clone: Its antigen is still unknown. Base qualities are not recorded, but no much larger clone differs from it by a single base.

The V end loses 3 bases and the J end loses 6 bases, and a stretch of 13 bases separates them. For CDR1 and CDR2, the germline V gene lists SGDLS and YYNGEE. Taken from cysteine to phenylalanine, the CDR3 has 13 residues. CDR3 DNA is the only sequence kept; it has 39 bases, read in frame from the first base. Paper-wide results and their limitations: Synovial and circulating pathogenic-like lymphocyte repertoires were less diverse than bulk blood CD4 repertoires, and some CPL samples were as oligoclonal as synovium. No difference between circulating pathogenic-like lymphocytes and bulk blood T cells was detected by traditional Vbeta family usage analysis. Circulating pathogenic-like lymphocytes clustered together with synovial T cells and shared a substantially larger fraction of CDR3 sequences with synovium than bulk blood did. CPL and bulk blood CD4 samples differed in T cell genome counts by at least an order of magnitude, so sample-size effects were addressed. Because overlap with synovium was found to increase with sequencing depth, the full repertoire overlap was likely underestimated by the measured shared-clonotype fractions.

The library was generated by the immunoSEQ multiplex PCR assay. TCRbeta CDR3 sequencing was performed as a commercial service by an external provider. The published analysis was carried out like this. Productive nucleotide sequences and amino acid sequences obtained through in silico translation were used in the analyses. To equalise sample size, diversity was assessed as Renyi entropy across alpha values by taking the median of 200 repeated subsamples. For clustering, the distance between each pair of repertoires was computed as one minus the Chao-modified Jaccard index, which corrected for under-sampling. Frequency-weighted overlap with synovial clonotypes was calculated across 200 sample sizes, using 200 draws without replacement for each, and the value reported was the one at the size of the smaller sample. This immuneACCESS table, as held by TCRdb, lists in-frame sequences with V and J called but not all clones. Of the missing ones, under half trace to an unresolved V gene in checked studies; the others have no known cause. The V and J calls and clone size were taken over from that table, and D and trimming were inferred from the DNA. Present in this sample are roughly 32,000 clones, about 95% of which were seen just once. Of the sample, approximately 0.68% is held by the ten largest clones.

The rearranged chain carries TRBV9 and TRBJ2-7; the D gene is perhaps TRBD1, from 5 matching bases. Sequencing was done on a sample of CD4+ T cells from blood. The source of this sequence is a human donor with juvenile idiopathic arthritis. The CDR3 corresponds to CASSAHTGTEQYF. The nucleotide sequence reads as follows: TGTGCCAGCAGCGCGCATACAGGTACCGAGCAGTACTTC.